Presented here are 19 T cell receptor beta chains from one specimen sequenced in a study of glioma-infiltrating T cells. TCR alpha and beta CDR3 regions were amplified from RNA using iRepertoire nested multiplex PCR. TCRdb reprocessed the multiplex PCR reads via MiXCR and lists one record per CDR3 protein. This sample has about 180,000 distinct CDR3 sequences, with roughly 45% found just once. Source material: glioma tissue, nonneoplastic brain tissue, or PBMCs (not recorded which). The receptors were gathered from a human donor with low-grade glioma or glioblastoma, undergoing nonglioma brain surgery, or in good health (not recorded which).

As concerns this clonotype: A much larger clone is a single base away; this may be a read error. The CDR3 sequence: CSAIGTARVIYYGYTF. The CDR3 nucleotides are TGCAGTGCTATCGGGACAGCCCGGGTTATCTACTATGGCTACACCTTC. The chain recombines TRBV20-1 with TRBJ1-2, with 7 positions matching TRBD1. CDR3 size: 16 residues. Germline assignment: CDR1 DFQATT and CDR2 SNEGSKA (reference sequence). The V gene end was trimmed by 4 bases and the J gene end by 3 bases; junction bases not matched to a gene: 14.

This clonotype was counted at least ten times. The rearrangement links TRBV3-1 to TRBJ2-1; 8 nucleotides line up with TRBD2. V lost 1 base to trimming and J lost 6 bases; unmatched junction nucleotides: 2. The CDR3 loop spans 14 amino acids. Germline V gene sequence: CDR1 LGHDT, CDR2 YNNKEL (reference sequence). In DNA form, the CDR3 reads TGTGCCAGCAGCCAAGTTCGGGGGGGCAATGAGCAGTTCTTC. This sequence encodes CASSQVRGGNEQFF.

V usage is TRBV5-1 and J usage is TRBJ2-5; 11 nucleotides agree with TRBD1. Per the germline V gene, CDR1 is SGHRS and CDR2 is YFSETQ. After removal of 3 bases from V and 5 bases from J, the junction contained 6 bases not matched to a gene. This CDR3 spans 15 amino acids. DNA for the CDR3: TGCGCCAGCAGCTCCGGGACAGGGGGTGGCGAGACCCAGTACTTC. As protein: CASSSGTGGGETQYF. The variable domain in full, completed from reference TRBV5-1 and TRBJ2-5, reads KAGVTQTPRYLIKTRGQQVTLSCSPISGHRSVSWYQQTPGQGLQFLFEYFSETQRNKGNFPGRFSGRQFSNSRSEMNVSTLELGDSALYLCASSSGTGGGETQYFGPGTRLLVL.

V gene TRBV7-9 combines with J gene TRBJ2-5; TRBD1 might be the D (6 bases). The CDR3 sequence is 14 residues long. Germline V gives CDR1 SEHNR, CDR2 FQNEAQ (reference sequence). The germline V and J ends were trimmed by 5 bases and 4 bases, with 14 bases remaining between them. Written as DNA, the CDR3 is TGTGCCAGCAGCCTCGGACAGCCCCCAGAGACCCAGTACTTC. This sequence encodes CASSLGQPPETQYF.

The chain carries TRBV7-9 and TRBJ2-3; D may be TRBD1 (6 bases). Trimming took off 11 bases at V and 2 bases at J, with 17 bases between the two ends. The germline V gene has CDR1 SEHNR and CDR2 FQNEAQ (reference sequence). The CDR3 is 14 residues long. In DNA form, the CDR3 reads TGTGCCGGCCTACGGGACACCCCCACAGATACGCAGTATTTT. It is translated as CAGLRDTPTDTQYF. The whole variable domain, filled in from reference TRBV7-9 and TRBJ2-3, reads DTGVSQNPRHKITKRGQNVTFRCDPISEHNRLYWYRQTLGQGPEFLTYFQNEAQLEKSRLLSDRFSAERPKGSFSTLEIQRTEQGDSAMYLCAGLRDTPTDTQYFGPGTRLTVL.

The rearrangement uses TRBV20-1 and TRBJ2-1; 9 nucleotides match TRBD2. From germline, CDR1 is DFQATT and CDR2 SNEGSKA (reference sequence). The CDR3 length is 14 residues. V shed 6 bases, J shed 4 bases, and the junction held 7 bases outside the gene matches. The chain's CDR3 is CSAPGTSRYNEQFF. The CDR3 DNA follows: TGCAGTGCCCCCGGGACTAGCAGATACAATGAGCAGTTCTTC.

The V call is TRBV6-1, the J call TRBJ2-3, with 7 bases fitting TRBD2. CDR3 length: 14 residues. V shed 2 bases, J shed 1 base, and the junction held 0 bases outside the gene matches. In germline, CDR1 is MNHNS, CDR2 SASEGT. In DNA, the CDR3 is TGTGCCAGCAGTGAAACTAGCGGCACAGATACGCAGTATTTT. It encodes CASSETSGTDTQYF.

The V call is TRBV6-1, the J call TRBJ2-5; tentative D call: TRBD2 (6 bases). Between the trimmed V and J ends, which lost 5 bases and 7 bases, there was a span of 14 bases. This CDR3 region has 13 residues. Germline CDR1 is MNHNS and CDR2 is SASEGT. The DNA for the CDR3 is TGTGCCAGCAGTACCGGGACTGGTGGGACCCAGTACTTC. Amino acids: CASSTGTGGTQYF.

As for this clonotype: Since a much larger clone is just one base distant, this may be a read error. V and J are TRBV28 and TRBJ2-5, with D unclear. The CDR3 length is 11 residues. Germline lookup yields CDR1 MDHEN and CDR2 SYDVKM. CDR3 in DNA: TGTGCCAGCAGTTTAATTGAGACCAAGTACTTC. As protein: CASSLIETKYF.

The chain employs TRBV18 and TRBJ1-1, with D possibly matching TRBD1 (5 bases). Trimming cost V 2 bases and J 4 bases, with 17 bases left between them. Germline CDR1 is KGHSH and CDR2 is LQKENI. There are 16 residues in the CDR3. The CDR3 spells CASSPRLGARSTEAFF. The DNA of the CDR3 is TGTGCCAGCTCACCAAGACTTGGGGCGCGGAGCACTGAAGCTTTCTTT. Variable domain in full (rest from reference TRBV18 and TRBJ1-1): NAGVMQNPRHLVRRRGQEARLRCSPMKGHSHVYWYRQLPEEGLKFMVYLQKENIIDESGMPKERFSAEFPKEGPSILRIQQVVRGDSAAYFCASSPRLGARSTEAFFGQGTRLTVV.

This clonotype was seen just once. Given the absence of the conserved phenylalanine or tryptophan at the CDR3 end, a read error is likely. The chain couples TRBV4-2 to TRBJ2-3; TRBD2 matches 16 bases. Trimming cost V 4 bases and J 3 bases; bases outside gene matches: 19. CDR3 length: 22 residues. Germline lookup yields CDR1 LGHNA and CDR2 YNFKEQ. CDR3 in amino acids: CASSRELTGTSGRAGLTDTQYY. In DNA form, the CDR3 reads TGTGCCAGCAGCCGGGAGCTTACCGGGACTAGCGGGAGGGCCGGGTTGACAGATACGCAGTATTAT.

As concerns this clonotype: This could be a read error, since a much larger clone is one nucleotide away. The chain joins TRBV3-1 to TRBJ1-2, with D maybe TRBD1 (6 bases). V was clipped by 4 bases and J by 7 bases, with 22 bases between them. Germline V gene data show CDR1 as LGHDT and CDR2 as YNNKEL (reference sequence). This CDR3 comprises 16 residues. The CDR3 region is CASSPNTGRSGIGYTF. For the CDR3, the DNA is TGTGCCAGCAGCCCAAACACAGGGAGAAGCGGTATTGGCTACACCTTC.

CDR3 DNA: TGTGCCAGAAGCACCGTAGCCGCCTTCGACAATGAGCAGTACTTC. This translates into CARSTVAAFDNEQYF. The chain uses TRBV11-3 and TRBJ2-7, with unresolved D. V lost 9 bases, J lost 7 bases, and 25 bases lay in between. Germline lookup yields CDR1 SGHNT and CDR2 YENEEA. This CDR3 has 15 amino acids.

In the case of this clonotype: This may come from a read error, since a much larger clone is one base off. For the CDR3, the DNA is TGTGCCAGCAACCGCGGGACTGCGACAGATACGCAGTATTTT. Translating it yields CASNRGTATDTQYF. The chain carries TRBV2 and TRBJ2-3; D possibly corresponds to TRBD2 (6 bases). CDR1 is SNHLY and CDR2 is FYNNEI in the germline V gene. Trimming stripped 7 bases from V and 3 bases from J, with 14 bases between. This CDR3 has 14 amino acids. The variable domain in full, completed from reference TRBV2 and TRBJ2-3, reads EPEVTQTPSHQVTQMGQEVILRCVPISNHLYFYWYRQILGQKVEFLVSFYNNEISEKSEIFDDQFSVERPDGSNFTLKIRSTKLEDSAMYFCASNRGTATDTQYFGPGTRLTVL.

The chain carries TRBV12-3 or TRBV12-4 and TRBJ1-5; D not certain. Trimming removed 3 bases from V and 6 bases from J, with 6 bases in between. The CDR3 loop spans 12 amino acids. The CDR3 loop is CASSFPTQPQHF. The CDR3 DNA reads TGTGCCAGCAGTTTCCCCACTCAGCCCCAGCATTTT.

The sample holds many counts of this clonotype. The rearrangement links TRBV7-9 to TRBJ2-5, with D perhaps being TRBD1 or TRBD2 (5 bases each). Trimming shortened V by 5 bases and J by 4 bases, and 11 bases separated the two germline ends. The germline V gene has CDR1 SEHNR and CDR2 FQNEAQ (reference sequence). The CDR3 totals 13 residues. This CDR3 is CASSPRDGETQYF. In DNA form, the CDR3 reads TGTGCCAGCAGCCCCCGGGACGGAGAGACCCAGTACTTC.

This clonotype was observed many times. The rearrangement links TRBV20-1 to TRBJ1-2, with 9 bases identical to TRBD1. Germline-derived CDR1 and CDR2 are DFQATT and SNEGSKA (reference sequence). This CDR3 contains 13 residues. With 6 bases clipped from V and 4 bases from J, the junction kept 6 bases outside the gene matches. Here the CDR3 reads CSAGTGFAYGYTF. The CDR3 DNA reads as TGCAGTGCCGGGACAGGGTTCGCCTATGGCTACACCTTC.

The V call is TRBV12-3 or TRBV12-4, the J call TRBJ2-3; D uncertain. The CDR3 is 12 residues long. V was clipped by 4 bases and J by 4 bases, with 6 bases between them. The CDR3 reads CASSYFPDTQYF. The CDR3 bases are TGTGCCAGCAGTTATTTTCCAGATACGCAGTATTTT.

The chain joins TRBV18 to TRBJ1-4, with no clear D. Trimming left V 4 bases short and J 5 bases short, with 14 bases between. In germline, CDR1 is KGHSH, CDR2 LQKENI. The CDR3 is 15 residues long. This CDR3 is CASSRQAAKNEKLFF. The CDR3 DNA reads as TGTGCCAGCTCACGCCAGGCGGCAAAGAATGAAAAACTGTTTTTT.